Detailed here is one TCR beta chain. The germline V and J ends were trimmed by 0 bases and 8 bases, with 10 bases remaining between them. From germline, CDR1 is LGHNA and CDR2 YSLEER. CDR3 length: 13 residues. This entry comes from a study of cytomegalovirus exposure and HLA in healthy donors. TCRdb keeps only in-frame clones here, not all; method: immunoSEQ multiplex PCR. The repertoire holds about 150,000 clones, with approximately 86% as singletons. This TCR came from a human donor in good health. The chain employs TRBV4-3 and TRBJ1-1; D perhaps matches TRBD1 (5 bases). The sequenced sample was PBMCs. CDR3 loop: CASSQEEGREAFF. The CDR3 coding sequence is TGCGCCAGCAGCCAAGAGGAGGGGAGGGAAGCTTTCTTT.